The rows below give T cell receptor beta chains drawn from one sample of a study of glioma-infiltrating T cells. Each CDR3 protein is one row after TCRdb ran MiXCR on the multiplex PCR reads. The table includes 300,000 to 450,000 distinct CDR3 sequences, 41% detected once. Specimen: glioma tissue, nonneoplastic brain tissue, or PBMCs (not recorded which). These TCRs come from a human donor with low-grade glioma or glioblastoma, undergoing nonglioma brain surgery, or in good health (not recorded which). Both conserved end residues are part of each CDR3. Each record gives: CDR3 protein, CDR3 DNA, V gene, D gene, clone size, J gene. D genes are given only for firm matches. Size tells how often a clone was seen (once, few, many) or the class of an expanded clone, and some rows leave it out.

cdr3_aa: CATSKGGVAKNIQYF; cdr3_nt: TGTGCCACCAGCAAGGGGGGAGTAGCCAAAAACATTCAGTACTTC; v_call: TRBV15; d_call: NA; clone_size: many; j_call: TRBJ2-4
cdr3_aa: CASTPTGIHTEAFF; cdr3_nt: TGTGCCAGCACCCCGACCGGGATACACACTGAAGCTTTCTTT; v_call: TRBV7-2; d_call: NA; clone_size: few; j_call: TRBJ1-1
cdr3_aa: CASKTDTNTGELFF; cdr3_nt: TGCGCCAGCAAGACGGATACGAACACCGGGGAGCTGTTTTTT; v_call: TRBV10-2; d_call: NA; clone_size: NA; j_call: TRBJ2-2
cdr3_aa: CAISESTGSNTEAFF; cdr3_nt: TGTGCCATCAGTGAGTCGACGGGTTCGAACACTGAAGCTTTCTTT; v_call: TRBV10-3; d_call: NA; clone_size: NA; j_call: TRBJ1-1
cdr3_aa: CSAPYRDRETQYF; cdr3_nt: TGCAGTGCTCCCTACCGGGACCGAGAGACCCAGTACTTC; v_call: TRBV20-1; d_call: NA; clone_size: few; j_call: TRBJ2-5
cdr3_aa: CAREQGAGQPQHF; cdr3_nt: TGTGCCAGAGAACAGGGGGCTGGGCAGCCCCAGCATTTT; v_call: TRBV19; d_call: TRBD1; clone_size: NA; j_call: TRBJ1-5
cdr3_aa: CSSQSNTKAFF; cdr3_nt: TGCAGTTCCCAATCGAACACTAAAGCTTTCTTT; v_call: TRBV20-1; d_call: NA; clone_size: NA; j_call: TRBJ1-1
cdr3_aa: CSVGTGVNQPQHF; cdr3_nt: TGCAGCGTCGGGACAGGGGTCAATCAGCCCCAGCATTTT; v_call: TRBV29-1; d_call: TRBD1; clone_size: few; j_call: TRBJ1-5
cdr3_aa: CASSLYYASLSYEQYF; cdr3_nt: TGTGCCAGCAGCCTTTACTACGCCTCTCTGTCGTACGAGCAGTACTTC; v_call: TRBV6-2/TRBV6-3; d_call: NA; clone_size: NA; j_call: TRBJ2-7
cdr3_aa: CASSFSWRLPAEETKYF; cdr3_nt: TGTGCCAGCAGTTTTTCCTGGCGGCTCCCAGCGGAAGAGACCAAGTACTTC; v_call: TRBV28; d_call: NA; clone_size: once; j_call: TRBJ2-5
cdr3_aa: CASSRLLAGGTYEQYF; cdr3_nt: TGCGCCAGCAGCCGTCTACTAGCGGGAGGCACCTACGAGCAGTACTTC; v_call: TRBV4-3; d_call: TRBD2; clone_size: NA; j_call: TRBJ2-7
cdr3_aa: CASSYVAGSYGYTF; cdr3_nt: TGTGCCAGCAGCTATGTCGCAGGGAGCTATGGCTACACCTTC; v_call: TRBV11-2; d_call: NA; clone_size: many; j_call: TRBJ1-2
cdr3_aa: CASSRGGGNYGYTF; cdr3_nt: TGTGCCAGCAGCCGCGGAGGGGGGAACTATGGCTACACCTTC; v_call: TRBV3-1; d_call: NA; clone_size: few; j_call: TRBJ1-2
cdr3_aa: CASSLVYGGRGSYNEQFF; cdr3_nt: TGTGCCAGCAGCTTAGTTTATGGTGGTCGGGGCTCCTACAATGAGCAGTTCTTC; v_call: TRBV7-8; d_call: NA; clone_size: NA; j_call: TRBJ2-1
cdr3_aa: CSARRTGDSTEAFF; cdr3_nt: TGCAGTGCCAGAAGGACAGGGGATAGCACTGAAGCTTTCTTT; v_call: TRBV20-1; d_call: TRBD1; clone_size: NA; j_call: TRBJ1-1
cdr3_aa: CASSARRDLGGGEQYF; cdr3_nt: TGTGCCAGCAGTGCCCGCCGGGACTTGGGAGGGGGCGAGCAGTACTTC; v_call: TRBV27; d_call: NA; clone_size: NA; j_call: TRBJ2-7
cdr3_aa: CASSSGTGGEQFF; cdr3_nt: TGTGCCAGCAGCTCCGGGACAGGCGGTGAGCAGTTCTTC; v_call: TRBV7-9; d_call: TRBD1; clone_size: NA; j_call: TRBJ2-1
cdr3_aa: CASSLRDVMNTGAFF; cdr3_nt: TGTGCCAGCAGCCTCCGGGACGTAATGAACACTGGAGCTTTCTTT; v_call: TRBV7-9; d_call: NA; clone_size: NA; j_call: TRBJ1-1
cdr3_aa: CASSPDTRELFF; cdr3_nt: TGTGCCAGCAGCCCTGACACCAGGGAGCTGTTTTTT; v_call: TRBV7-3; d_call: NA; clone_size: NA; j_call: TRBJ2-2
cdr3_aa: CASSLDTPRDTQYF; cdr3_nt: TGTGCCAGCAGCTTAGATACCCCAAGGGATACGCAGTATTTT; v_call: TRBV11-2; d_call: NA; clone_size: few; j_call: TRBJ2-3
cdr3_aa: CASSLVSSGSPYEQYF; cdr3_nt: TGTGCCAGCAGCTTAGTGTCTAGCGGGAGCCCCTACGAGCAGTACTTC; v_call: TRBV7-2; d_call: TRBD2; clone_size: NA; j_call: TRBJ2-7
cdr3_aa: CASSLEGQRGYEQFF; cdr3_nt: TGTGCCAGCAGCTTAGAAGGTCAGCGAGGGTATGAGCAGTTCTTC; v_call: TRBV7-8; d_call: NA; clone_size: NA; j_call: TRBJ2-1
cdr3_aa: CASSQAIGGRAYEQFF; cdr3_nt: TGCGCCAGCAGCCAAGCCATAGGCGGGAGGGCCTATGAGCAGTTCTTC; v_call: TRBV4-1; d_call: TRBD2; clone_size: NA; j_call: TRBJ2-1
cdr3_aa: CASSLEPAGGGETQYF; cdr3_nt: TGCGCCAGCAGCTTGGAGCCAGCGGGAGGCGGAGAGACCCAGTACTTC; v_call: TRBV5-1; d_call: TRBD2; clone_size: NA; j_call: TRBJ2-5
cdr3_aa: CTSSLGLAAYNEQIF; cdr3_nt: TGTACCAGCAGTTTGGGACTAGCGGCCTACAATGAGCAGATCTTC; v_call: TRBV6-9; d_call: TRBD2; clone_size: NA; j_call: TRBJ2-1
cdr3_aa: CASIQPGLAGDHNEQFF; cdr3_nt: TGTGCCAGCATCCAGCCCGGACTAGCGGGAGATCACAATGAGCAGTTCTTC; v_call: TRBV6-2/TRBV6-3; d_call: TRBD2; clone_size: many; j_call: TRBJ2-1
cdr3_aa: CSARGPSGGLYYEQYF; cdr3_nt: TGCAGTGCTAGAGGGCCTAGCGGAGGACTTTATTACGAGCAGTACTTC; v_call: TRBV20-1; d_call: TRBD2; clone_size: few; j_call: TRBJ2-7
cdr3_aa: CSASNAGRYEQYF; cdr3_nt: TGCAGTGCTAGTAACGCAGGGCGTTACGAGCAGTACTTC; v_call: TRBV20-1; d_call: NA; clone_size: few; j_call: TRBJ2-7
cdr3_aa: CASSQGTAVYEQYF; cdr3_nt: TGCGCCAGCAGCCAAGGGACAGCAGTCTACGAGCAGTACTTC; v_call: TRBV4-1; d_call: NA; clone_size: NA; j_call: TRBJ2-7
cdr3_aa: CSASYNEQFF; cdr3_nt: TGCAGTGCCTCATACAATGAGCAGTTCTTC; v_call: TRBV20-1; d_call: NA; clone_size: many; j_call: TRBJ2-1
cdr3_aa: CASSLVAQPQHF; cdr3_nt: TGTGCCAGCAGCTTAGTGGCTCAGCCCCAGCATTTT; v_call: TRBV7-2; d_call: NA; clone_size: few; j_call: TRBJ1-5
cdr3_aa: CASSTGTSSNEQFF; cdr3_nt: TGTGCCAGCAGCACCGGGACTAGTAGCAATGAGCAGTTCTTC; v_call: TRBV6-2/TRBV6-3; d_call: TRBD2; clone_size: many; j_call: TRBJ2-1
cdr3_aa: CASSRDRVSNQPQHF; cdr3_nt: TGTGCCAGCAGCCGGGACAGGGTTAGCAATCAGCCCCAGCATTTT; v_call: TRBV27; d_call: TRBD1; clone_size: many; j_call: TRBJ1-5
cdr3_aa: CASSANTGGGFQYF; cdr3_nt: TGTGCCAGCAGCGCCAACACGGGAGGGGGCTTTCAGTACTTC; v_call: TRBV7-2; d_call: NA; clone_size: NA; j_call: TRBJ2-7
cdr3_aa: CASSQEGVAGGADTQYF; cdr3_nt: TGCGCCAGCAGCCAAGAGGGGGTAGCGGGAGGGGCGGATACGCAGTATTTT; v_call: TRBV4-1; d_call: TRBD2; clone_size: few; j_call: TRBJ2-3
cdr3_aa: CASSEDVNYGYTF; cdr3_nt: TGTGCCAGCAGCGAGGACGTTAACTATGGCTACACCTTC; v_call: TRBV16; d_call: NA; clone_size: NA; j_call: TRBJ1-2
cdr3_aa: CASSYRGGYTF; cdr3_nt: TGTGCCAGCAGCTACAGGGGTGGCTACACCTTC; v_call: TRBV6-1; d_call: TRBD1; clone_size: many; j_call: TRBJ1-2
cdr3_aa: CASSPTRERNTGELFF; cdr3_nt: TGTGCCAGCAGTCCCACTCGGGAAAGGAACACCGGGGAGCTGTTTTTT; v_call: TRBV12-3/TRBV12-4; d_call: NA; clone_size: few; j_call: TRBJ2-2
cdr3_aa: CASCLQGNTEAFF; cdr3_nt: TGTGCCAGCTGTCTTCAGGGGAACACTGAAGCTTTCTTT; v_call: TRBV2; d_call: NA; clone_size: few; j_call: TRBJ1-1
cdr3_aa: CASSQGPRGADTQYF; cdr3_nt: TGCGCCAGCAGCCAAGGTCCAAGGGGGGCAGATACGCAGTATTTT; v_call: TRBV4-1; d_call: NA; clone_size: once; j_call: TRBJ2-3